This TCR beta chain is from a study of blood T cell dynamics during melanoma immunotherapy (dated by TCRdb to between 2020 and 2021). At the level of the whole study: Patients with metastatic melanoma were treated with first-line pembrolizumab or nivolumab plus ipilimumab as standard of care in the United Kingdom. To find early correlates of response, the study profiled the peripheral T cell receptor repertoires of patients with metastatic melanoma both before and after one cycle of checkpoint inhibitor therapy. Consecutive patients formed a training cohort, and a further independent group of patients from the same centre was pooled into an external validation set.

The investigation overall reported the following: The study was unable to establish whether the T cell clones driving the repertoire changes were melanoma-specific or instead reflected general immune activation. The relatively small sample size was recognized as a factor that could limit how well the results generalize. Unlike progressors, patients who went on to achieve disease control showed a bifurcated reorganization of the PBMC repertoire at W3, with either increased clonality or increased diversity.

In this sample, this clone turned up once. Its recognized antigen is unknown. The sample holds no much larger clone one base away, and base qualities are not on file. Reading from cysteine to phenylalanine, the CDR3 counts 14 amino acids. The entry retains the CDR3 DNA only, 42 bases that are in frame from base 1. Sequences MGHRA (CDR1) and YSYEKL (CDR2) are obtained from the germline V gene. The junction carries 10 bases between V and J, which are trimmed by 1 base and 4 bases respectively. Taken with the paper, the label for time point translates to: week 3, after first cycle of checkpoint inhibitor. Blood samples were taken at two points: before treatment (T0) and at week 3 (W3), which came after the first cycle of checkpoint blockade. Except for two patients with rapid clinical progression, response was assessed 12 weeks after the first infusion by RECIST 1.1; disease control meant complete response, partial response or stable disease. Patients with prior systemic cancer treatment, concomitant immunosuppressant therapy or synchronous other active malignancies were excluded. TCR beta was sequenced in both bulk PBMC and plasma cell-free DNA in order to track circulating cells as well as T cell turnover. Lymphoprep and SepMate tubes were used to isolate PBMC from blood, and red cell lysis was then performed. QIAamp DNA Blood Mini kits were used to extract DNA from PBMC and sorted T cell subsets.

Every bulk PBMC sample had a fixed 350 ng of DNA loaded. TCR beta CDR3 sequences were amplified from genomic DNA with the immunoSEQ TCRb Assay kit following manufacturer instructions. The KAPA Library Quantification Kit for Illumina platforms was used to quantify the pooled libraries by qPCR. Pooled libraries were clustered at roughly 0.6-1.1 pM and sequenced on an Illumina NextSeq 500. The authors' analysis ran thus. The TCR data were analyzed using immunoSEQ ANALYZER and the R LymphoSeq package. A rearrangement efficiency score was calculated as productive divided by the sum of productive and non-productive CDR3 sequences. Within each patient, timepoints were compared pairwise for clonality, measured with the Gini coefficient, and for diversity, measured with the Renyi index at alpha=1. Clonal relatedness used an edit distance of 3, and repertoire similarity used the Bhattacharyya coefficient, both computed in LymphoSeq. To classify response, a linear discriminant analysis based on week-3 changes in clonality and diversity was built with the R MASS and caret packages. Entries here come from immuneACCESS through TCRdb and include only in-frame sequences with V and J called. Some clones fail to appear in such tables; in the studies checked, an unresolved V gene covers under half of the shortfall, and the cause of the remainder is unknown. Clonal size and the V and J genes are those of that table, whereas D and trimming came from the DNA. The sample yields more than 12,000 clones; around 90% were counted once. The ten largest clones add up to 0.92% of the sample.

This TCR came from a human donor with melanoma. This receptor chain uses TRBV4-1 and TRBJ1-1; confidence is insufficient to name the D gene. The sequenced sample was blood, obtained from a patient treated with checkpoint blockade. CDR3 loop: CASSQADRSTEAFF. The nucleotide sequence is TGCGCCAGCAGCCAAGCGGATAGAAGCACTGAAGCTTTCTTT.